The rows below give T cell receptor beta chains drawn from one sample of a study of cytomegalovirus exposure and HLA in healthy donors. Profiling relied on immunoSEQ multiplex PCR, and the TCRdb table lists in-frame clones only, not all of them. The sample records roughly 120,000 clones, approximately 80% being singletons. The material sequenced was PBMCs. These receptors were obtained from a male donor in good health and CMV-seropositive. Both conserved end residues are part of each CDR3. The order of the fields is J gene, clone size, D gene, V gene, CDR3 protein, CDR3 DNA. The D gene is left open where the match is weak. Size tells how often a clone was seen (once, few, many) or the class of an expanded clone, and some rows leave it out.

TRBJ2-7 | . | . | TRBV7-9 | CSSGDRNYEQYF | TGTTCCAGCGGTGACAGGAACTACGAGCAGTACTTC
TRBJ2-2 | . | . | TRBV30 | CAWSVLLAASTGELFF | TGTGCCTGGAGTGTACTCCTAGCCGCGAGCACCGGGGAGCTGTTTTTT
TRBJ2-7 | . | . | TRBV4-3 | CASSPSSTTTYEQYF | TGCGCCAGCAGCCCTTCTAGCACCACTACCTACGAGCAGTACTTC
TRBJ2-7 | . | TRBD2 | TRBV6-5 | CASATGGPLDEQYF | TGTGCCAGCGCTACGGGGGGGCCACTCGACGAGCAGTACTTC
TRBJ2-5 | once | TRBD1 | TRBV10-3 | CAISELTGSGMETQYF | TGTGCCATCAGTGAACTGACAGGGTCAGGTATGGAGACCCAGTACTTC
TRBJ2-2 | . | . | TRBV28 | CASSLSSAGELFF | TGTGCCAGCAGTCTGAGTAGTGCCGGGGAGCTGTTTTTT
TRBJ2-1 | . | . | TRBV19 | CASSMGSSYNEQFF | TGTGCCAGTAGTATGGGGAGCTCCTACAATGAGCAGTTCTTC
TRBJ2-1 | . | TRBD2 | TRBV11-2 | CASSWGLADEQFF | TGTGCCAGCAGCTGGGGACTAGCGGATGAGCAGTTCTTC
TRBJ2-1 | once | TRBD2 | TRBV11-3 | CASSLGRGFGPSGNDEQFF | TGTGCCAGCAGCTTAGGCCGAGGATTCGGGCCTAGCGGGAACGATGAGCAGTTCTTC
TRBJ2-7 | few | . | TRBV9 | CASSPQGSTYEQYF | TGTGCCAGCAGCCCGCAGGGGTCGACCTACGAGCAGTACTTC
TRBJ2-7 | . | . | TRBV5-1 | CASSLDRSYEQYF | TGCGCCAGCAGCTTGGACAGATCCTACGAGCAGTACTTC
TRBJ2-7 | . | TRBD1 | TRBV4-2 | CASSRDRGLYEQYF | TGTGCCAGCAGCCGAGACAGGGGGCTCTACGAGCAGTACTTC
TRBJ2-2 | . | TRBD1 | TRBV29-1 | CSVESTGGTGELFF | TGCAGCGTTGAATCTACAGGGGGCACCGGGGAGCTGTTTTTT
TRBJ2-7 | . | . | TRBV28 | CASAPAGVAEQYF | TGTGCCAGCGCCCCGGCAGGGGTGGCCGAGCAGTACTTC
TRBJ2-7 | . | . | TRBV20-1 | CSATPGGEQYF | TGCAGCGCCACCCCCGGAGGAGAGCAGTACTTC
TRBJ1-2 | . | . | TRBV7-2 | CASSPRAANYGYTF | TGTGCCAGCAGCCCTCGCGCGGCTAACTATGGCTACACCTTC
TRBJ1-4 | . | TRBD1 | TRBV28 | CASTEGAGEKLFF | TGTGCCAGCACTGAGGGGGCTGGGGAAAAACTGTTTTTT
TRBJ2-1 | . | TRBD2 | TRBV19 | CASSTGLAGVNEQFF | TGTGCCAGTAGTACCGGACTAGCGGGAGTCAATGAGCAGTTCTTC
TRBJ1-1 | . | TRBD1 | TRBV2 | CASSESGQWRDTEAFF | TGTGCCAGCAGTGAATCGGGACAGTGGAGGGACACTGAAGCTTTCTTT
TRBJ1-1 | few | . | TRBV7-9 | CASLGAEAFF | TGTGCCAGTTTAGGGGCTGAAGCTTTCTTT
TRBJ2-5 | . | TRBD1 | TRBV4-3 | CASSQTGGPETQYF | TGCGCCAGCAGCCAGACAGGGGGCCCGGAGACCCAGTACTTC
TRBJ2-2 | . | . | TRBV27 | CASRPGQWNTGELFF | TGTGCCAGCAGGCCGGGACAATGGAACACCGGGGAGCTGTTTTTT
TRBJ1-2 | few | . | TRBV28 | CASSPTLRGGRNTF | TGTGCCAGCAGTCCTACGCTGAGGGGGGGACGCAACACCTTC
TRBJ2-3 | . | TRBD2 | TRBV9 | CASSVGAGGRTDTQYF | TGTGCCAGCAGCGTAGGAGCGGGAGGACGCACAGATACGCAGTATTTT
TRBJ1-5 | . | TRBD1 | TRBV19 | CASIQRTGGGRNQPQHF | TGTGCCAGTATCCAACGGACAGGGGGAGGTCGCAATCAGCCCCAGCATTTT
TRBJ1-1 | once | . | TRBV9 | CASSARGRTEAFF | TGTGCCAGCAGCGCCAGGGGAAGGACTGAAGCTTTCTTT
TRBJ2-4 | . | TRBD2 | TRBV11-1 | CASSLGGRDKNIQYF | TGTGCCAGCAGCTTAGGCGGGAGGGACAAAAACATTCAGTACTTC
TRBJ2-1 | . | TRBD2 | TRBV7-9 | CASSLVPAGRDEQFF | TGTGCCAGCAGCTTAGTTCCGGCGGGGAGGGATGAGCAGTTCTTC
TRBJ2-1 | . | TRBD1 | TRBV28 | CATTPPDRVVHNEQFF | TGTGCCACCACACCCCCGGACAGGGTCGTTCACAATGAGCAGTTCTTC
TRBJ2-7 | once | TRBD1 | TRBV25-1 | CASSNSVGQGSSYEQYF | TGTGCCAGCAGTAACTCAGTCGGACAGGGGAGCTCCTACGAGCAGTACTTC
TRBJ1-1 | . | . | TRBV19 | CASSIAEGLNTEAFF | TGTGCCAGTAGTATAGCGGAGGGACTAAACACTGAAGCTTTCTTT
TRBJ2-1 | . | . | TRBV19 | CASSSGTTNYNEQFF | TGTGCCAGTAGCTCCGGGACAACTAACTACAATGAGCAGTTCTTC
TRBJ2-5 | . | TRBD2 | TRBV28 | CASSFAPSGKETQYF | TGTGCCAGCAGTTTTGCGCCTAGCGGGAAGGAGACCCAGTACTTC
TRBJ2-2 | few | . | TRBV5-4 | CASSLVSTGELFF | TGTGCCAGCAGCTTGGTCTCCACCGGGGAGCTGTTTTTT
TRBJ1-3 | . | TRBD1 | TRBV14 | CASSPRQGVVSGNTIYF | TGTGCCAGCAGCCCCAGACAGGGGGTAGTCTCTGGAAACACCATATATTTT
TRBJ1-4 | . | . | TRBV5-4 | CASSLAGDLGEKLFF | TGTGCCAGCAGCTTGGCAGGGGACCTTGGGGAAAAACTGTTTTTT
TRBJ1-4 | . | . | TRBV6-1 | CASSEGRGGYEKLFF | TGTGCCAGCAGTGAGGGGCGGGGGGGTTACGAAAAACTGTTTTTT